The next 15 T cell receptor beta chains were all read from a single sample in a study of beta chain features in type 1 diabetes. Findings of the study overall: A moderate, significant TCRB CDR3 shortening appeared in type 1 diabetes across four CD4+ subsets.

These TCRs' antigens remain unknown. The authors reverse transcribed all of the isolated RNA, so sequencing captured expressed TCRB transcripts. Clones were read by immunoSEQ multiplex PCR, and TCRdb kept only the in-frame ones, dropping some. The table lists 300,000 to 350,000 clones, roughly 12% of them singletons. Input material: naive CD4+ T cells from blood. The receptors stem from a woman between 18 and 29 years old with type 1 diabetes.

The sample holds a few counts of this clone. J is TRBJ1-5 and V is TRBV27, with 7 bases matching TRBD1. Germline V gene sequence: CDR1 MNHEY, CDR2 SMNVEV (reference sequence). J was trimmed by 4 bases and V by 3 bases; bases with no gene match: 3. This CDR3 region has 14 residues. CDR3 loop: CASSFSRGNQPQHF. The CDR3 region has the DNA TGTGCCAGCAGTTTCTCCAGGGGGAATCAGCCCCAGCATTTT.

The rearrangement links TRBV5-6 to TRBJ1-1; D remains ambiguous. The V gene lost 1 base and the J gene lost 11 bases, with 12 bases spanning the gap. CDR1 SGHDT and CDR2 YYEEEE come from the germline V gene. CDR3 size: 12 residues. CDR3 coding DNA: TGTGCCAGCAGCTTGAGCGTCGGAAGGGCTTTCTTT. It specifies CASSLSVGRAFF.

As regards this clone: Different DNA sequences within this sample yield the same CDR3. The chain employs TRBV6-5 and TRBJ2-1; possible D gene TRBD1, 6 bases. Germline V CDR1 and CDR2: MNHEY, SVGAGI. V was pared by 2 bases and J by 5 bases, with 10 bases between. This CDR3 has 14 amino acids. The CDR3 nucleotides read TGTGCCAGCAGTTACGGGGGCAGTAACAATGAGCAGTTCTTC. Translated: CASSYGGSNNEQFF.

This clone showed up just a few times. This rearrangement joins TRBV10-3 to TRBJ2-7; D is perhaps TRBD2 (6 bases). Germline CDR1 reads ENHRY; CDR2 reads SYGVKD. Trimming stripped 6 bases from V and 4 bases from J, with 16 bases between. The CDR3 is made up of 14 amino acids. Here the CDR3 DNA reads TGTGCCATCAGCGAGCAGGGCGGGGTGTACGAGCAGTACTTC. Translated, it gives CAISEQGGVYEQYF.

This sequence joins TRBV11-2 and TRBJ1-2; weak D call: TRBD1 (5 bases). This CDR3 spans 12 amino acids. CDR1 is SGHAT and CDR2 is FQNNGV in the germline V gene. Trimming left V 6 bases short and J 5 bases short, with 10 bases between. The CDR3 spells CASRYRQYGYTF. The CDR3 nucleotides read TGTGCCAGCAGATACCGACAGTATGGCTACACCTTC.

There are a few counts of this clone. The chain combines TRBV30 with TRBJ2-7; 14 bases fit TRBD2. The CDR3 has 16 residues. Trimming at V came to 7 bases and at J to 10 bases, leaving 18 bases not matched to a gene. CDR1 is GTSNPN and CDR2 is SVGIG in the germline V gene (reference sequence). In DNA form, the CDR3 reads TGTGCCTCGGGACTAGCGGGAGCTCCTACGAGGAGTAACCAGTACTTC. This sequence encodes CASGLAGAPTRSNQYF.

CDR3 bases: TGTGCCAGCAGTGACAGAGGACAAGAGACCCAGTACTTC. It encodes CASSDRGQETQYF. The chain links TRBV6-6 to TRBJ2-5; maybe TRBD1 (5 bases). Trimming took off 5 bases at V and 2 bases at J, with 9 bases between the two ends. Looked up from germline, CDR1 is MNHNY and CDR2 is SVGAGI (reference sequence). This CDR3 has 13 amino acids.

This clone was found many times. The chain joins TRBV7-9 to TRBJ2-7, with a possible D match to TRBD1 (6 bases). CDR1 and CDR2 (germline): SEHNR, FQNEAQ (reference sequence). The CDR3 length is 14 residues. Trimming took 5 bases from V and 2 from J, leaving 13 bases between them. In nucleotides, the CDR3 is TGTGCCAGCAGCCCAACTGGACAGCCCTACGAGCAGTACGTC. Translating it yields CASSPTGQPYEQYV.

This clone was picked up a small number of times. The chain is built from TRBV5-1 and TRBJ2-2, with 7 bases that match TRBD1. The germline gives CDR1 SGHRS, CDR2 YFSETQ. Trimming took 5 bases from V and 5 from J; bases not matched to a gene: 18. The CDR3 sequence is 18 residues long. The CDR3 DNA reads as TGCGCCAGCAGTCGATCATCAGCCGGGACAGTCGATACCGGGGAGCTGTTTTTT. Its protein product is CASSRSSAGTVDTGELFF.

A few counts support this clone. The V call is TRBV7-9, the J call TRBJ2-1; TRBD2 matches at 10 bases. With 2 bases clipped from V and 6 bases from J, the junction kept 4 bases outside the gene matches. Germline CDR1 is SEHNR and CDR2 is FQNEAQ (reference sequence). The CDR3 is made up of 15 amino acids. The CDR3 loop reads CASSLLAGGVNEQFF. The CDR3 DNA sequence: TGTGCCAGCAGCTTATTAGCGGGAGGAGTCAATGAGCAGTTCTTC.

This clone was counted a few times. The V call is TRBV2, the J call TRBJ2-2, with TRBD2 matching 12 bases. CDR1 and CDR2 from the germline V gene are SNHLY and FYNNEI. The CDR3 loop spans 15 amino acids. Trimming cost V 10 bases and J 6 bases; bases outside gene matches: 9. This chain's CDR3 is CATRPGTSGSGELFF. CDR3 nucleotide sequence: TGTGCCACCCGACCAGGGACTAGCGGGTCCGGGGAGCTGTTTTTT.

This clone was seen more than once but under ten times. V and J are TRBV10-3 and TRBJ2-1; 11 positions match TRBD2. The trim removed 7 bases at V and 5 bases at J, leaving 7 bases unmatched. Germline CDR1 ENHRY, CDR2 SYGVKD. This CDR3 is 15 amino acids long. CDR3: CAINPGLAANNEQFF. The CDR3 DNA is TGTGCCATCAATCCGGGACTAGCGGCAAACAATGAGCAGTTCTTC.

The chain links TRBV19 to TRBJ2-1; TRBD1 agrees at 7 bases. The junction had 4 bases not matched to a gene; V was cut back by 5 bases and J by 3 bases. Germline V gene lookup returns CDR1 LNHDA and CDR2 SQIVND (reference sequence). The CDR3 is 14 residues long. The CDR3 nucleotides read TGTGCCAGTAGTGCACAGGGGCTCTACAATGAGCAGTTCTTC. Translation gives CASSAQGLYNEQFF.

DNA for the CDR3: TGTGCCAGCAGTGAGATGTTAACGGGAGGGGGTCATGAGCAGTTCTTC. It translates to CASSEMLTGGGHEQFF. The V gene is TRBV2, the J gene TRBJ2-1; 8 nucleotides agree with TRBD2. This CDR3 region has 16 residues. The J segment lost 8 bases and the V segment lost 3 bases, leaving 12 bases of the junction unmatched. The germline CDR1 and CDR2 sequences are SNHLY and FYNNEI.

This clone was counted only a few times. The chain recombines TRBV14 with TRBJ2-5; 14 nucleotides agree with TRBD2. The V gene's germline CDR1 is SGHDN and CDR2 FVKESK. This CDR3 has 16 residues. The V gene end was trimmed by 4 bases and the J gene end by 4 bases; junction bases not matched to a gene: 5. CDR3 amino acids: CASSPGTSGRGETQYF. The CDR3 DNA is TGTGCCAGCAGCCCTGGGACTAGCGGGAGAGGAGAGACCCAGTACTTC.